This T cell receptor beta chain appears in the sequencing data of a study of T cells after yellow fever vaccination. Across the whole study: Low-cell-number fractions were prepared with SMART-Seq v4 Ultra Low Input.

One entry per CDR3 protein results from TCRdb running MiXCR on the 5' RACE reads. Of 250,000 to 300,000 distinct CDR3 sequences in the sample, about 5.2% were seen once. Trimming shortened V by 0 bases and J by 7 bases, and 13 bases separated the two germline ends. The CDR3 consists of 15 residues. CDR1 is SGDLS and CDR2 is YYNGEE in the germline V gene. This clonotype was picked up many times. Antigen unknown. Study-wide points: Reappearance after the booster was observed for most primary-vaccination clones (roughly 97% CD4, about 85% CD8). High-abundance clonotypes from the bulk population could contaminate FACS-sorted repertoires. Just a small share of clonotypes turned up in the CD4 compartment as well as the CD8 compartment.

The receptor comes from a man younger than 35 who received the YFV17D yellow fever vaccine. This chain uses TRBV9 with TRBJ2-2; either TRBD1 or TRBD2 may fit D (5 bases each). The sequences come from CD4+ T cells sorted from PBMCs, collected on the day of the yellow fever booster vaccination. CDR3 coding DNA: TGTGCCAGCAGCGTAGCCCCGGGGCTCGGCGGGGAGCTGTTTTTT. This gives the protein CASSVAPGLGGELFF.